The 20 T cell receptor beta chains listed next were all sequenced from one sample in a study of blood T cell repertoires in COVID-19. Data came from immunoSEQ multiplex PCR; TCRdb stores just in-frame clones and leaves some out. Here the sample spans some 100,000 clones, roughly 85% being singletons. Sequencing was done on a sample of peripheral blood. These receptors all come from a human donor in a cohort sampled during active COVID-19.

CDR3 DNA: TGTGCCAGCAGTGAACCTAGGGGACACTACGAGCAGTACTTC. Translating gives CASSEPRGHYEQYF. The chain carries TRBV6-1 and TRBJ2-7; possibly TRBD1 for D (6 bases). This CDR3 comprises 14 residues. The V end lost 2 bases, the J end lost 3 bases, and 11 bases lay between the germline ends. Germline V gene sequence: CDR1 MNHNS, CDR2 SASEGT.

This chain connects TRBV19 to TRBJ2-1; possibly TRBD2 for D (5 bases). The CDR3 extends over 15 amino acids. Germline V CDR1 and CDR2: LNHDA, SQIVND (reference sequence). The V and J ends lost 6 bases and 4 bases respectively, with 16 bases between them. The chain's CDR3 is CASSSRTAPYNEQFF. CDR3 coding DNA: TGTGCCAGTAGCTCACGGACTGCCCCATACAATGAGCAGTTCTTC.

J is TRBJ1-6 and V is TRBV27; 10 bases line up with TRBD1. The CDR3 has 18 amino acids. Germline V gene lookup returns CDR1 MNHEY and CDR2 SMNVEV (reference sequence). V lost 6 bases, J lost 0 bases, and 8 bases stayed unmatched. In DNA, the CDR3 is TGTGCCAGCAGAAAATACCGGGACAGGGGCTCCTATAATTCACCCCTCCACTTT. Translation: CASRKYRDRGSYNSPLHF.

The rearrangement uses TRBV19 and TRBJ1-3; D perhaps matches TRBD1 (5 bases). Looked up from germline, CDR1 is LNHDA and CDR2 is SQIVND (reference sequence). The ends were cut back, 8 bases at V and 0 bases at J, with 11 bases in the middle. The CDR3 length is 14 residues. CDR3 nucleotides: TGTGCCAGTCACCGGGGGGACTCTGGAAACACCATATATTTT. Its protein product is CASHRGDSGNTIYF.

The J gene is TRBJ1-4, the V gene TRBV4-1, with 7 bases aligning to TRBD1. Unmatched junction bases numbered 9, after V lost 4 bases and J lost 4 bases. The germline gives CDR1 MGHRA, CDR2 YSYEKL. The CDR3 sequence is 16 residues long. The CDR3 protein is CASSRALGQNNEKLFF. In DNA form, the CDR3 reads TGCGCCAGCAGCCGAGCCCTGGGACAGAATAATGAAAAACTGTTTTTT.

The chain combines TRBV7-8 with TRBJ2-3; tentatively, D is TRBD2 (6 bases). The CDR3 extends over 14 amino acids. Per the germline V gene, CDR1 is SGHVS and CDR2 is FQNEAQ. Trimming removed 7 bases at V and 1 base at J, with 12 bases between. This chain's CDR3 is CASKVGGGTDTQYF. The CDR3, as DNA: TGTGCCAGCAAAGTGGGCGGGGGCACAGATACGCAGTATTTT.

The DNA of the CDR3 is TGTGCCAGTACCTTAGCGGGGGGGCGAAAGACCCAGTACTTC. Translation: CASTLAGGRKTQYF. The chain carries TRBV28 and TRBJ2-5; TRBD2 aligns across 11 bases. The CDR3 contains 14 residues. V dropped 9 bases and J dropped 6; count of bases not matched to a gene: 9. CDR1 is MDHEN and CDR2 is SYDVKM in the germline V gene.

The rearrangement uses TRBV20-1 and TRBJ1-1, with 7 nucleotides matching TRBD1. This CDR3 contains 16 residues. V lost 3 bases and J lost 5; bases outside the gene matches: 15. Per the germline V gene, CDR1 is DFQATT and CDR2 is SNEGSKA (reference sequence). The chain's CDR3 is CSASNVGAGGRTEAFF. DNA for the CDR3: TGCAGTGCTAGTAACGTCGGGGCAGGGGGTCGGACTGAAGCTTTCTTT.

This clone was seen a few times. The rearrangement uses TRBV6-1 and TRBJ1-2; D might be TRBD1 (5 bases). This CDR3 is built from 14 residues. Germline CDR1 MNHNS, CDR2 SASEGT. Trimming shortened V by 2 bases and J by 8 bases, and 15 bases separated the two germline ends. The CDR3 spells CASSESAGLSGYTF. CDR3 DNA sequence: TGTGCCAGCAGTGAATCGGCAGGGCTTAGCGGCTACACCTTC.

V is TRBV19 and J is TRBJ2-3, with D hard to call. Germline lookup yields CDR1 LNHDA and CDR2 SQIVND (reference sequence). Deletions cut 4 bases from V and 1 base from J, with 12 bases between. The CDR3 loop spans 15 amino acids. CDR3 coding DNA: TGTGCCAGTAGTAATGCCGTACTCCGCACAGATACGCAGTATTTT. The encoded protein is CASSNAVLRTDTQYF.

The CDR3 sequence is CASSLLLGPGANVLTF. CDR3 nucleotides: TGTGCCAGCAGCTTGTTGCTGGGGCCTGGGGCCAACGTCCTGACTTTC. The chain has TRBV5-8 and TRBJ2-6; a weak D match, TRBD1 (5 bases). With 1 base removed from V and 2 bases from J, the gap between germline ends came to 10 bases. Per the germline V gene, CDR1 is SGHTS and CDR2 is YDEGEE. This CDR3 spans 16 amino acids.

V and J are TRBV28 and TRBJ1-5, with a tentative D call TRBD1 (5 bases). The length of the CDR3 is 13 residues. V was clipped by 7 bases and J by 5 bases, with 12 bases between them. Germline assignment: CDR1 MDHEN and CDR2 SYDVKM. CDR3 sequence (DNA): TGTGCCAGCACCCCAGGACAATATCAGCCCCAGCATTTT. As protein: CASTPGQYQPQHF.

V is TRBV30 and J is TRBJ2-1; the D gene could be TRBD1 or TRBD2 (5 bases each). V was cut by 5 bases and J by 6 bases, with 11 bases left in between. Germline V gives CDR1 GTSNPN, CDR2 SVGIG (reference sequence). The CDR3 is made up of 12 amino acids. CDR3 nucleotide sequence: TGTGCCTGGGGGGGAGTTTTCAATGAGCAGTTCTTC. The encoded protein is CAWGGVFNEQFF.

This clone has a handful of counts. The chain carries TRBV19 and TRBJ2-5; maybe TRBD2 (5 bases). The V end lost 5 bases, the J end lost 5 bases, and 15 bases lay between the germline ends. This CDR3 has 14 amino acids. Germline CDR1 is LNHDA and CDR2 is SQIVND (reference sequence). The CDR3 bases are TGTGCCAGTAGTCCCCGGGGTAGCACGGAGACCCAGTACTTC. Translating it yields CASSPRGSTETQYF. The whole variable domain, remainder taken from reference TRBV19 and TRBJ2-5, is DGGITQSPKYLFRKEGQNVTLSCEQNLNHDAMYWYRQDPGQGLRLIYYSQIVNDFQKGDIAEGYSVSREKKESFPLTVTSAQKNPTAFYLCASSPRGSTETQYFGPGTRLLVL.

This CDR3 reads CASSLVASGRAYEQYF. DNA of the CDR3: TGTGCCAGCAGCTTAGTGGCTAGCGGGAGGGCCTACGAGCAGTACTTC. The rearrangement joins TRBV7-9 to TRBJ2-7; 12 bases fit TRBD2. CDR3 size: 16 residues. After removal of 1 base from V and 2 bases from J, the junction contained 3 bases not matched to a gene. Germline values: CDR1 SEHNR, CDR2 FQNEAQ (reference sequence).

This rearrangement joins TRBV3-1 (or the pseudogene TRBV3-2) to TRBJ2-7; D is ambiguous. Trimming removed 1 base at V and 3 bases at J, with 7 bases between. Germline CDR1 LGHDT, CDR2 YNNKEL (reference sequence). This CDR3 spans 13 amino acids. The CDR3 coding sequence is TGTGCCAGCAGCCAAGGACTTAACTACGAGCAGTACTTC. Encoded protein: CASSQGLNYEQYF.

This clone has more than one count but fewer than ten. This chain joins TRBV5-1 and TRBJ2-1; D possibly corresponds to TRBD2 (5 bases). V lost 3 bases, J lost 8 bases, and 9 bases lay in between. The CDR3 extends over 12 amino acids. Germline CDR1 reads SGHRS; CDR2 reads YFSETQ. The CDR3 region is CASSWGVDEQFF. CDR3 bases: TGCGCCAGCAGCTGGGGAGTGGATGAGCAGTTCTTC.

The CDR3 reads CASSLETGSYGYTF. The CDR3 region has the DNA TGCGCCAGCAGCTTGGAGACAGGTTCCTATGGCTACACCTTC. The J gene is TRBJ1-2, the V gene TRBV5-1, with a tentative D call TRBD1 (6 bases). Trimming stripped 0 bases from V and 4 bases from J, with 10 bases between. CDR1 and CDR2 (germline): SGHRS, YFSETQ. The CDR3 has 14 amino acids.

This clone appeared a single time. The gene calls are TRBV5-1 and TRBJ2-6; TRBD1 aligns across 7 bases. Losses at the gene ends were 3 bases for V and 4 bases for J; bases not matched to a gene: 7. CDR1 and CDR2 from the germline V gene are SGHRS and YFSETQ. CDR3 size: 16 residues. DNA of the CDR3: TGCGCCAGCAGCTGGGACAGTCCTAAGGGGGCCAACGTCCTGACTTTC. Translating gives CASSWDSPKGANVLTF.

The chain is built from TRBV18 and TRBJ1-5; 10 bases fit TRBD1. V gave up 0 bases and J gave up 2 bases; unmatched junction bases: 1. Germline V gene sequence: CDR1 KGHSH, CDR2 LQKENI. The CDR3 has 16 residues. CDR3: CASSPPGTGGNQPQHF. DNA of the CDR3: TGTGCCAGCTCACCACCCGGGACAGGGGGCAATCAGCCCCAGCATTTT.